The present T cell receptor beta chain was sequenced within a study of spatial heterogeneity in lung cancer. In the study overall: Raw reads showed each unique TCR and UMI combination turning up more than ten times on average.

From germline, CDR1 is SGHTS and CDR2 YDEGEE. Trimming stripped 4 bases from V and 7 bases from J, with 14 bases between. There are 13 residues in the CDR3. As to time point: sample taken at primary tumor resection. The donor population consisted of some 72 patients with untreated, early-stage non-small cell lung cancer. This clonotype appeared a few times. One entry per CDR3 protein results from TCRdb running MiXCR on the 5' RACE reads. Seen here are 20,000 to 25,000 distinct CDR3 sequences, over 6% observed once, and the top ten hold 14%. The specimen comprised PBMCs, sampled at surgery. This TCR was recovered from a male donor with early-stage non-small cell lung cancer. J is TRBJ1-1 and V is TRBV5-8; D unclear. In DNA form, the CDR3 reads TGTGCCAGCAGCAAGGGTAGGGATTTTGAAGCTTTCTTT. Protein sequence: CASSKGRDFEAFF. Full variable domain (rest looked up from reference TRBV5-8 and TRBJ1-1): EAGVTQSPTHLIKTRGQQATLRCSPISGHTSVYWYQQALGLGLQFLLWYDEGEERNRGNFPPRFSGRQFPNYSSELNVNALELEDSALYLCASSKGRDFEAFFGQGTRLTVV.